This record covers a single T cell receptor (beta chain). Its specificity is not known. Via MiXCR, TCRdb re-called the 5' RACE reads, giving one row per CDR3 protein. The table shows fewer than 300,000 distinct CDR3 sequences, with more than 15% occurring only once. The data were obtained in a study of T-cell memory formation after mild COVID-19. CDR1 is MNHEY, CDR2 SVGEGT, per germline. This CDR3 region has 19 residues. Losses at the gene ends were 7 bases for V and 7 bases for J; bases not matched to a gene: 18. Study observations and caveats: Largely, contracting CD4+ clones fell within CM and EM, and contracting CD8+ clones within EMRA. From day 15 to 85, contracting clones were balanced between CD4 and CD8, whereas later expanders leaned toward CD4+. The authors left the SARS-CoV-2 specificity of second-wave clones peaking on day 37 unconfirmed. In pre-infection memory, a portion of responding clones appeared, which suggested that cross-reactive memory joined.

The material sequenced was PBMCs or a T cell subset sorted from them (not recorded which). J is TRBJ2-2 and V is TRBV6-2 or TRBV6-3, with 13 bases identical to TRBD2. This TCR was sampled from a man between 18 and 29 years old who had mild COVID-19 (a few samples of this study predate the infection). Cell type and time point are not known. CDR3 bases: TGTGCCAGCAAACTGGGACTAGCGGGGTTACGCCCTGGGCACGGGGAGCTGTTTTTT. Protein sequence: CASKLGLAGLRPGHGELFF.